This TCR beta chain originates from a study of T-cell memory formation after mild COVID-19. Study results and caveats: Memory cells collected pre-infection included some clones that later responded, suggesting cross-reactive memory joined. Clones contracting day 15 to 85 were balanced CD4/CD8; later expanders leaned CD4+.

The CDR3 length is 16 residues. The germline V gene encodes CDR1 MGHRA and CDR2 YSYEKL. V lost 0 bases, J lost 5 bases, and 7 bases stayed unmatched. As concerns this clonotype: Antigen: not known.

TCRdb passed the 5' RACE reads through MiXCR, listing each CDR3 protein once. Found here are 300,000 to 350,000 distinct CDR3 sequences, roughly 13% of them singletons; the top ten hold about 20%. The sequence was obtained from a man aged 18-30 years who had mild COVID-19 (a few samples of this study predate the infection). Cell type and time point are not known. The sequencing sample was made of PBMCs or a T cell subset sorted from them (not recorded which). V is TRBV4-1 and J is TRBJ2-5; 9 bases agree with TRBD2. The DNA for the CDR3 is TGCGCCAGCAGCCAAGAACCAAGCGGGGGGTGGGAGACCCAGTACTTC. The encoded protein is CASSQEPSGGWETQYF.